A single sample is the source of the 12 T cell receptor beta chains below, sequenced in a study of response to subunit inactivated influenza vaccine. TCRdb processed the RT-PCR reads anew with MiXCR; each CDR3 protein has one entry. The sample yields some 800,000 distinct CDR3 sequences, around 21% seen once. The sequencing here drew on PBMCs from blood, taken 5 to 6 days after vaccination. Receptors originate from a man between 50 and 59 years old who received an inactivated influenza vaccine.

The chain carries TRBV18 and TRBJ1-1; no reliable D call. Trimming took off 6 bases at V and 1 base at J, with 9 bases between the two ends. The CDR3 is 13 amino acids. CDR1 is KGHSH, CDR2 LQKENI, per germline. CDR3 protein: CASSPDKNTEAFF. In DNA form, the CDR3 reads TGTGCCAGCTCTCCAGACAAGAACACTGAAGCTTTCTTT. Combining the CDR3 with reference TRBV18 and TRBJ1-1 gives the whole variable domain NAGVMQNPRHLVRRRGQEARLRCSPMKGHSHVYWYRQLPEEGLKFMVYLQKENIIDESGMPKERFSAEFPKEGPSILRIQQVVRGDSAAYFCASSPDKNTEAFFGQGTRLTVV.

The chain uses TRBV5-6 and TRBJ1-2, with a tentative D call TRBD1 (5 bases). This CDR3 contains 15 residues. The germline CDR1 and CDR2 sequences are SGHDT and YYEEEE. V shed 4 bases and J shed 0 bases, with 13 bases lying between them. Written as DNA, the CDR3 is TGTGCCAGCAGCCGGCAGGGAAATACTAACTATGGCTACACCTTC. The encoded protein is CASSRQGNTNYGYTF.

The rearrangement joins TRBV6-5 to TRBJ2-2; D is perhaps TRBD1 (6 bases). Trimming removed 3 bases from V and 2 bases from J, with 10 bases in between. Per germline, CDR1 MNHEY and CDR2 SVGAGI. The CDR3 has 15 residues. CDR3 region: CASSYLDRNTGELFF. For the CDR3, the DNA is TGTGCCAGCAGTTATTTGGACAGAAACACCGGGGAGCTGTTTTTT.

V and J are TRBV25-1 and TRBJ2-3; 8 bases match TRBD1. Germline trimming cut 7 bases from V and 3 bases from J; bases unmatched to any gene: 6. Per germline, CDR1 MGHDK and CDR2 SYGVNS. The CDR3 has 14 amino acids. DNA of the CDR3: TGTGCCAGCACGGAGACAGGGGTAACAGATACGCAGTATTTT. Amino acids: CASTETGVTDTQYF.

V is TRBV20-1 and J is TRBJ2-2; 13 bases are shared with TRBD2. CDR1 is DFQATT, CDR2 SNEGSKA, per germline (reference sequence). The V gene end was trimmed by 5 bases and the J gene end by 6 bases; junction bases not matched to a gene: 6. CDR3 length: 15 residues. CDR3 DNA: TGCAGTGCTTTGAGGACTAGCGGGAGCGCCGGGGAGCTGTTTTTT. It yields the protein CSALRTSGSAGELFF.

The CDR3 DNA reads TGTGCCACCAGTGATTTTGGGCAGGGACAAGAGACCCAGTACTTC. Translated, it gives CATSDFGQGQETQYF. The rearrangement uses TRBV24-1 and TRBJ2-5; weak D call: TRBD1 (5 bases). CDR1 and CDR2 from the germline V gene are KGHDR and SFDVKD. Trimming stripped 1 base from V and 2 bases from J, with 10 bases between. The CDR3 sequence is 15 residues long.

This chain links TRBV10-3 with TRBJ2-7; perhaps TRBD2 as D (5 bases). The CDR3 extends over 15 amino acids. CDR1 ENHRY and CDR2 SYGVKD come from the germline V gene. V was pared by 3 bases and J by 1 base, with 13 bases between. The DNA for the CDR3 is TGTGCCATCAGTGATCCTAAGCGGTTATCCTACGAGCAGTACTTC. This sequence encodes CAISDPKRLSYEQYF.

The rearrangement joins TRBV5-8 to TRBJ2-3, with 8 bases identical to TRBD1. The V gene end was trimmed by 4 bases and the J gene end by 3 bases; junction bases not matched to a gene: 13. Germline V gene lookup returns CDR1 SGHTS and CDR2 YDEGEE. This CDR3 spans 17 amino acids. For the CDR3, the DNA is TGTGCCAGCAGCCGGATCTCGACAGGGGCAGTAACAGATACGCAGTATTTT. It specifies CASSRISTGAVTDTQYF. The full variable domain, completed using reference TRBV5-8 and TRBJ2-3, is EAGVTQSPTHLIKTRGQQATLRCSPISGHTSVYWYQQALGLGLQFLLWYDEGEERNRGNFPPRFSGRQFPNYSSELNVNALELEDSALYLCASSRISTGAVTDTQYFGPGTRLTVL.

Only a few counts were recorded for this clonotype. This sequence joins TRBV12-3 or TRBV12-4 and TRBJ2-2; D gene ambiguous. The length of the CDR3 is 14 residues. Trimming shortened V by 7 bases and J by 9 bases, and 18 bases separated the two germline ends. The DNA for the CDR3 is TGTGCCAGCAACCTTGGGAATGATGTAAGGGAGCTGTTTTTT. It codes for CASNLGNDVRELFF.

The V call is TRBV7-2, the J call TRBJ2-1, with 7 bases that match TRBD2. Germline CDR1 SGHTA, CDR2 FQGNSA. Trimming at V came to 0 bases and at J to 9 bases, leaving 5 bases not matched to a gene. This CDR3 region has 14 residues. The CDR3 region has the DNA TGTGCCAGCAGCTTAGCGTCCTGGGAGGGTGAGCAGTTCTTC. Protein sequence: CASSLASWEGEQFF.

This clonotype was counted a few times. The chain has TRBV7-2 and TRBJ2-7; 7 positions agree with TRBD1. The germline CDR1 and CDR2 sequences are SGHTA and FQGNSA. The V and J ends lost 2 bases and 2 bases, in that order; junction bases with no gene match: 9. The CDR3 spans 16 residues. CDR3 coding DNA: TGTGCCAGCAGCTTAAGATCGGGACAGATAACCTACGAGCAGTACTTC. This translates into CASSLRSGQITYEQYF. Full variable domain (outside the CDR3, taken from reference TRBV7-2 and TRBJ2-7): GAGVSQSPSNKVTEKGKDVELRCDPISGHTALYWYRQSLGQGLEFLIYFQGNSAPDKSGLPSDRFSAERTGGSVSTLTIQRTQQEDSAVYLCASSLRSGQITYEQYFGPGTRLTVT.

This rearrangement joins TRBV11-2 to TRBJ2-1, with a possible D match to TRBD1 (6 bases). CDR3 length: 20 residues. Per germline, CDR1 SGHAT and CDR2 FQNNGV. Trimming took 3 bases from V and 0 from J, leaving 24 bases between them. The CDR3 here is CASSLLPGHNTFSSYNEQFF. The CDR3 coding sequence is TGTGCCAGCAGCTTGCTACCGGGACATAATACTTTTAGCTCCTACAATGAGCAGTTCTTC.